This T cell receptor (beta chain) was sequenced in a study of blood T cell repertoires in COVID-19. Overall study: There were acute and convalescent COVID-19 samples, and they came from the United States, Italy and Spain. PBMCs, B-cell-depleted T cells, or T cells provided the cDNA or gDNA that made up the material.

Germline V lookup: CDR1 SEHNR, CDR2 FQNEAQ (reference sequence). The CDR3 totals 15 residues. The V gene lost 5 bases and the J gene lost 1 base, with 14 bases spanning the gap. Authors' methods: Nucleated cell counts were estimated from reference gene primer amplification. Method: immunoSEQ multiplex PCR; TCRdb's copy keeps in-frame clones and lacks some. D and trimming come from the DNA, and the V and J calls and clone size come from that table. The table records around 500,000 clones, 70% to 90% of them present only once. The chain employs TRBV7-9 and TRBJ1-2, with unresolved D. The source is a human donor in a cohort sampled during active COVID-19. Specimen: peripheral blood. Here the CDR3 reads CASSPPTGGNYGYTF. Written as DNA, the CDR3 is TGTGCCAGCAGCCCCCCCACCGGCGGTAACTATGGCTACACCTTC. Together with reference TRBV7-9 and TRBJ1-2, the CDR3 gives the full variable domain: DTGVSQNPRHKITKRGQNVTFRCDPISEHNRLYWYRQTLGQGPEFLTYFQNEAQLEKSRLLSDRFSAERPKGSFSTLEIQRTEQGDSAMYLCASSPPTGGNYGYTFGSGTRLTVV.